This T cell receptor beta chain appears in the sequencing data of a study of CD8 T cells in ankylosing spondylitis. Regarding the study as a whole: Relatively scarce in peripheral blood, disease-linked clones were CD8+. Apparently characteristic of ankylosing spondylitis blood was a TCR beta motif (fewer than ten highly homologous variants).

Deletions cut 0 bases from V and 8 bases from J, with 14 bases between. CDR3 size: 14 residues. CDR1 is SQVTM, CDR2 ANQGSEA, per germline. TCRdb used MiXCR to reprocess the 5' RACE reads, holding one entry per CDR3 protein. The table includes about 840,000 distinct CDR3 sequences, about 10% detected once. This clonotype occurred many times. Its target is not known. The chain links TRBV29-1 to TRBJ2-1; no reliable D call. The clonotype was recovered from a male donor with ankylosing spondylitis. The sequencing sample was made of blood, either unsorted or a sorted T cell fraction (not recorded which). CDR3 DNA: TGCAGCGTTGAAGATAGGCCCCCCCTTGATGAGCAGTTCTTC. This codes for CSVEDRPPLDEQFF.